The rows below give T cell receptor beta chains drawn from one sample of a study of early T cells in non-severe SARS-CoV-2 infection. MiXCR, applied by TCRdb to the 5' RACE reads, yields one record per CDR3 protein. The data show around 44,000 distinct CDR3 sequences, roughly 9.8% seen once. Sequenced sample: whole blood. The receptors were gathered from an adult who was a healthcare worker with PCR-confirmed SARS-CoV-2 infection or an uninfected control (not recorded which). Both conserved end residues are trimmed from each CDR3.

j_gene: TRBJ2-3; v_gene: TRBV5-5; CDR3aa: ASSFRDTQY
j_gene: TRBJ2-3; v_gene: TRBV10-3; CDR3aa: AISAPLESGTDTQY
j_gene: TRBJ1-1; v_gene: TRBV28; CDR3aa: ASSSSWSFEAF
j_gene: TRBJ2-1; v_gene: TRBV6-4; CDR3aa: ASRPLAGYNEQF
j_gene: TRBJ2-3; v_gene: TRBV20-1; CDR3aa: SASTSGSVD
j_gene: TRBJ2-7; v_gene: TRBV20-1; CDR3aa: SAAGRDPVSYEQY
j_gene: TRBJ2-1; v_gene: TRBV28; CDR3aa: ASSPPAGEEQF
j_gene: TRBJ1-2; v_gene: TRBV29-1; CDR3aa: SVSTTGSNYGYT
j_gene: TRBJ1-4; v_gene: TRBV12-3/TRBV12-4; CDR3aa: ASSFGTGPGKLF
j_gene: TRBJ1-1; v_gene: TRBV5-1; CDR3aa: ASSLGSANTEAF
j_gene: TRBJ1-1; v_gene: TRBV7-3; CDR3aa: ASSLNRGKAEAF
j_gene: TRBJ1-5; v_gene: TRBV5-4; CDR3aa: ASSQGANSNQPQH
j_gene: TRBJ1-1; v_gene: TRBV3-1; CDR3aa: ASRGIGATEVF
j_gene: TRBJ2-3; v_gene: TRBV9; CDR3aa: ASGAADTQY
j_gene: TRBJ2-7; v_gene: TRBV7-6; CDR3aa: ASSLRTSDYEQY
j_gene: TRBJ2-7; v_gene: TRBV6-5; CDR3aa: ASRGTGRSYEQY